The T cell receptor beta chain described here comes from a study of CD8+CD57+ T cells in acquired aplastic anemia. According to the study, genomic DNA was the template for TCR beta VDJ and CDR3 profiling. TCRdb re-analysed the reads in MiXCR, keeping a single row per CDR3 protein. The table includes fewer than 100,000 distinct CDR3 sequences, around 44% detected once. Per the germline V gene, CDR1 is SGHTA and CDR2 is FQGNSA. This CDR3 has 16 amino acids. The V and J ends lost 5 bases and 6 bases respectively, with 19 bases between them. Specimen: sorted CD4+, CD8+, or CD8+CD57+ T cells (not recorded which) from PBMCs. The sequence derives from a human donor in good health, serving as a control. The rearrangement joins TRBV7-2 to TRBJ2-2; possibly TRBD1 for D (6 bases). For the CDR3, the DNA is TGTGCCAGCAGCCCTCCCGGGACAAGACAAGCCGGGGAGCTGTTTTTT. Its protein is CASSPPGTRQAGELFF.